The 6 T cell receptor beta chains listed next were all sequenced from one sample in a study of identical twins. One entry per CDR3 protein results from TCRdb running MiXCR on the 5' RACE reads. The sample carries just under 650,000 distinct CDR3 sequences, 7% to 7.5% recorded once. These data also formed part of another study, on yellow fever vaccine responses in identical twins.

Source material: PBMCs. Every receptor here comes from a woman in her late teens or twenties in good health.

In this sample, this clonotype turned up many times. The chain is built from TRBV12-3 or TRBV12-4 and TRBJ2-3; D is perhaps TRBD2 (5 bases). The CDR3 spans 13 residues. The germline V and J ends were trimmed by 8 bases and 6 bases, with 15 bases remaining between them. CDR3: CASSTRGQDTQYF. The CDR3 DNA follows: TGTGCCAGCTCCACACGAGGGCAGGATACGCAGTATTTT.

The chain is built from TRBV20-1 and TRBJ2-1; 10 bases are shared with TRBD2. V dropped 0 bases and J dropped 2; count of bases not matched to a gene: 13. There are 19 residues in the CDR3. The germline V gene has CDR1 DFQATT and CDR2 SNEGSKA (reference sequence). The CDR3 here is CSARDILAGTWATYNEQFF. CDR3 DNA sequence: TGCAGTGCTAGAGATATACTAGCGGGAACCTGGGCCACCTACAATGAGCAGTTCTTC.

This rearrangement joins TRBV7-2 to TRBJ2-1; TRBD2 agrees at 7 bases. Trimming at V came to 5 bases and at J to 9 bases, leaving 10 bases not matched to a gene. Germline V gene data show CDR1 as SGHTA and CDR2 as FQGNSA. This CDR3 is built from 14 residues. CDR3 protein: CASSPWTSKSEQFF. The CDR3 nucleotides read TGTGCCAGCAGCCCATGGACTAGTAAAAGTGAGCAGTTCTTC.

Many counts were recorded for this clonotype. The chain couples TRBV12-3 or TRBV12-4 to TRBJ1-2, with D possibly being TRBD1 (5 bases). V lost 4 bases to trimming and J lost 8 bases, with 11 bases between them. There are 12 residues in the CDR3. The CDR3 spells CASSYQGAGYTF. In nucleotides, the CDR3 is TGTGCCAGCAGTTACCAGGGTGCCGGCTACACCTTC.

This clonotype was detected once. The chain uses TRBV19 and TRBJ2-3; D is ambiguous. Trimming pared 3 bases from V and 1 base from J, leaving 2 bases between. Germline CDR1 is LNHDA and CDR2 is SQIVND (reference sequence). The CDR3 runs 12 residues. DNA for the CDR3: TGTGCCAGTAGTATGCGCACAGATACGCAGTATTTT. Translated, it gives CASSMRTDTQYF.

The gene calls are TRBV29-1 and TRBJ1-4, with TRBD1 identical over 9 bases. The CDR3 spans 17 residues. Germline CDR1 reads SQVTM; CDR2 reads ANQGSEA. J was trimmed by 0 bases and V by 1 base; bases with no gene match: 6. The DNA for the CDR3 is TGCAGCGTTGAAGTCCCGGGACAGGGTACAACTAATGAAAAACTGTTTTTT. It encodes CSVEVPGQGTTNEKLFF.